Here is one T cell receptor (beta chain) with its context. Seattle enrolled patients during active infection and tracked them longitudinally. Authors' data handling: Scientists estimated how many nucleated cells there were by amplifying reference gene primers. Only in-frame clones appear in the TCRdb table, and some are missing; sequencing was by immunoSEQ multiplex PCR. V, J and clone size derive from that table, while D and trimming were established from the DNA sequence. Among approximately 400,000 clones, approximately 90% were seen once, and the ten largest hold 10% to 15%. This sample was taken from a study of blood T cell repertoires in COVID-19. Overall study: Acute and convalescent COVID-19 samples came from the United States, Italy and Spain. T cells, B-cell-depleted T cells, or PBMCs provided the cDNA or gDNA that served as material.

V lost 0 bases and J lost 3, with 6 bases in between. Per germline, CDR1 SGHRS and CDR2 YFSETQ. The CDR3 has 13 amino acids. The sample taken for sequencing was peripheral blood. The V call is TRBV5-1, the J call TRBJ1-2; D call uncertain. This receptor was identified in a woman aged 45 to 65 with COVID-19, enrolled during active disease. CDR3 nucleotide sequence: TGCGCCAGCAGCTTGGATCCGGACTATGGCTACACCTTC. Amino acids: CASSLDPDYGYTF.